This T cell receptor (beta chain) was recorded in a study of blood T cells in healthy people across ages. Notes on the study in general: With unsorted PBMCs, a conclusive comparison of naive versus antigen-experienced cells was not possible.

This CDR3 is 14 amino acids long. Germline V gene data show CDR1 as SGDLS and CDR2 as YYNGEE. Alongside a J-beta primer mix, a sample-barcoded 5' primer served in a second PCR lasting 7 to 11 cycles. Using its own MiXCR run on the 5' RACE reads, TCRdb lists one record per CDR3 protein. The sample holds 800,000 to 950,000 distinct CDR3 sequences, almost 30% seen once. PBMCs, at least 6 million per sample, were isolated. Of note for this clonotype: Its cognate antigen is unknown.

This same sample was also part of a study on T cells of mothers and their children.

The material sequenced was blood. The sequence came from a woman aged 40-49 years in good health. V and J are TRBV9 and TRBJ2-1; perhaps TRBD1 as D (5 bases). The J call is doubtful: the DNA matches TRBJ2-7 better. CDR3 amino acids: CASSVGQTTYEQYF. CDR3 DNA sequence: TGTGCCAGCAGCGTAGGACAGACGACCTACGAGCAGTACTTC.